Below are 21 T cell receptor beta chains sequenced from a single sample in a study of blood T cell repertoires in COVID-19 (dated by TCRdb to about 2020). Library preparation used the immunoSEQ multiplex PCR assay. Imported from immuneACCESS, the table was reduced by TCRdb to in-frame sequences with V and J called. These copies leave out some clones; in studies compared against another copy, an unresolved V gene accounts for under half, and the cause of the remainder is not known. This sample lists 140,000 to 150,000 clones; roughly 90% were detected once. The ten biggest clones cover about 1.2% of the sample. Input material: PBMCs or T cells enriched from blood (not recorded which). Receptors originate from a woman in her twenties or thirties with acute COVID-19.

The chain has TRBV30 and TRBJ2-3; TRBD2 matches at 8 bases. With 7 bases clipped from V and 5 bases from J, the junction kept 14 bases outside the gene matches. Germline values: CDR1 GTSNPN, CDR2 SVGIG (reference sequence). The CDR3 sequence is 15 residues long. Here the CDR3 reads CASSTGSGNQDTQYF. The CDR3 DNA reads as TGTGCCTCTTCCACGGGTAGCGGGAACCAAGATACGCAGTATTTT. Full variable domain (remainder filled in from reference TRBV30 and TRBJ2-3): SQTIHQWPATLVQPVGSPLSLECTVEGTSNPNLYWYRQAAGRGLQLLFYSVGIGQISSEVPQNLSASRPQDRQFILSSKKLLLSDSGFYLCASSTGSGNQDTQYFGPGTRLTVL.

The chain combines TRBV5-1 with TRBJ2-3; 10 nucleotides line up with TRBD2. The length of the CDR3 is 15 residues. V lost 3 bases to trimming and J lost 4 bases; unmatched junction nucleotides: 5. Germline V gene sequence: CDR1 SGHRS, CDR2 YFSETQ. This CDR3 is CASSSSSGSADTQYF. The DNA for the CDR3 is TGCGCCAGCAGCTCATCTAGCGGGAGCGCAGATACGCAGTATTTT.

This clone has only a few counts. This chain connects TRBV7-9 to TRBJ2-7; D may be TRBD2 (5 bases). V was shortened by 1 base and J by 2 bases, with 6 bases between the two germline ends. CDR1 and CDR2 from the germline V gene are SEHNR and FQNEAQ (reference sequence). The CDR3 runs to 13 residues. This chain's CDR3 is CASSLELAYEQYF. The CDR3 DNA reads TGTGCCAGCAGCTTAGAACTAGCCTACGAGCAGTACTTC.

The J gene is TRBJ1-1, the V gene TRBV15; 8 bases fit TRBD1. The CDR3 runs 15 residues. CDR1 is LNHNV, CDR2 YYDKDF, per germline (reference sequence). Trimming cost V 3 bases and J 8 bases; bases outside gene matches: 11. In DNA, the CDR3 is TGTGCCACCAGCAGTGGGCTGGCAGGGACAGGCGAAGCTTTCTTT. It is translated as CATSSGLAGTGEAFF. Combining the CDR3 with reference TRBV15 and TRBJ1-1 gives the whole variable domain DAMVIQNPRYQVTQFGKPVTLSCSQTLNHNVMYWYQQKSSQAPKLLFHYYDKDFNNEADTPDNFQSRRPNTSFCFLDIRSPGLGDTAMYLCATSSGLAGTGEAFFGQGTRLTVV.

The CDR3 loop reads CASSSGGTAFANYGYTF. The CDR3 region has the DNA TGCGCCAGCAGCTCGGGCGGGACAGCCTTCGCTAACTATGGCTACACCTTC. The chain recombines TRBV5-1 with TRBJ1-2, with TRBD1 matching over 7 bases. There are 17 residues in the CDR3. Per germline, CDR1 SGHRS and CDR2 YFSETQ. The junction had 11 bases not matched to a gene; V was cut back by 3 bases and J by 0 bases.

The chain's CDR3 is CASSDSRLAGGETQYF. The CDR3, as DNA: TGTGCCAGCAGCGACTCACGACTAGCGGGAGGGGAGACCCAGTACTTC. The chain combines TRBV2 with TRBJ2-5; the match to TRBD2 covers 14 bases. The CDR3 length is 16 residues. After removal of 6 bases from V and 5 bases from J, the junction contained 8 bases not matched to a gene. Germline V gives CDR1 SNHLY, CDR2 FYNNEI.

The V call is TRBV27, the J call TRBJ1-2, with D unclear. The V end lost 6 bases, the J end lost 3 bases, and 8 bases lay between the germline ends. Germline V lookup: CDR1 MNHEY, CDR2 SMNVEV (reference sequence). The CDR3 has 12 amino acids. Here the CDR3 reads CASRKRDYGYTF. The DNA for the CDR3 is TGTGCCAGCAGGAAGAGGGACTATGGCTACACCTTC.

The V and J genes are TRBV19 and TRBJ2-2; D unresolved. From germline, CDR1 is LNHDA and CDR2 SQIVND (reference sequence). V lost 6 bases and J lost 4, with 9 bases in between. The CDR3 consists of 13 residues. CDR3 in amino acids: CASSKLSTGELFF. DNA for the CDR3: TGTGCCAGTAGCAAGCTCTCCACCGGGGAGCTGTTTTTT.

The chain's CDR3 is CASSLSEAAANTEAFF. CDR3 nucleotides: TGTGCCAGCAGTTTGTCCGAGGCGGCCGCGAACACTGAAGCTTTCTTT. This chain uses TRBV28 with TRBJ1-1; no clear D. V gave up 3 bases and J gave up 1 base, with 15 bases separating them. The CDR3 totals 16 residues. Germline assignment: CDR1 MDHEN and CDR2 SYDVKM.

The CDR3 protein is CSGGLAPAFFF. CDR3 sequence (DNA): TGCAGCGGCGGACTAGCGCCCGCCTTTTTCTTC. The chain is built from TRBV29-1 and TRBJ2-1; 9 positions agree with TRBD2. Germline CDR1 is SQVTM and CDR2 is ANQGSEA. The V and J ends lost 7 bases and 16 bases, in that order; junction bases with no gene match: 11. The CDR3 is 11 residues long.

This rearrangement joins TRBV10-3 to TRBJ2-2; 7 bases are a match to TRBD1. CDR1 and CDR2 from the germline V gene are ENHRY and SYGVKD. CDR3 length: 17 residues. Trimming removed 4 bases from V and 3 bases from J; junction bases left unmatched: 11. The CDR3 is CAISGARGRGDTGELFF. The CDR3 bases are TGTGCCATCAGTGGGGCGAGGGGGCGAGGGGACACCGGGGAGCTGTTTTTT.

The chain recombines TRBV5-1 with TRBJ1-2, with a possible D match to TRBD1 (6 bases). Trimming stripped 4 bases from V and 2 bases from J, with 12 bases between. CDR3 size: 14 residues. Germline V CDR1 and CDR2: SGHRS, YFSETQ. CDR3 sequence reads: CASSERQENYGYTF. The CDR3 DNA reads TGCGCCAGCAGCGAAAGACAGGAGAACTATGGCTACACCTTC.

DNA of the CDR3: TGTGCCAGCAGCTCACCGACAGGGCAAGAGACCCAGTACTTC. Protein product: CASSSPTGQETQYF. V usage is TRBV5-6 and J usage is TRBJ2-5, with 7 nucleotides matching TRBD1. The CDR3 covers 14 residues. Germline V lookup: CDR1 SGHDT, CDR2 YYEEEE. V gave up 3 bases and J gave up 2 bases; unmatched junction bases: 4.

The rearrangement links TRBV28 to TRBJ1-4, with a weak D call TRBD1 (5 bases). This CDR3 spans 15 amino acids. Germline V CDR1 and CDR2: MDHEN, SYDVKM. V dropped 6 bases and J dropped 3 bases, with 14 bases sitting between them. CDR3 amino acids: CASRPQGEANEKLFF. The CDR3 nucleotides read TGTGCCAGCAGGCCGCAGGGTGAGGCTAATGAAAAACTGTTTTTT.

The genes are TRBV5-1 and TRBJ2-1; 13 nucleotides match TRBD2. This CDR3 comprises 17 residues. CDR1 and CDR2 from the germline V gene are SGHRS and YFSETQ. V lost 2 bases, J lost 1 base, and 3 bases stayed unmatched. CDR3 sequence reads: CASSFWTSGSSYNEQFF. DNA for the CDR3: TGCGCCAGCAGCTTTTGGACTAGCGGGAGTTCCTACAATGAGCAGTTCTTC.

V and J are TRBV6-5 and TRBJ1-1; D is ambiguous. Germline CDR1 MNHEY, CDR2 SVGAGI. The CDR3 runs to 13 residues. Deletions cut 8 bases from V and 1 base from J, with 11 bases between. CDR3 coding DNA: TGTGCCAGCGCCTTACAACCGAACACTGAAGCTTTCTTT. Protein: CASALQPNTEAFF.

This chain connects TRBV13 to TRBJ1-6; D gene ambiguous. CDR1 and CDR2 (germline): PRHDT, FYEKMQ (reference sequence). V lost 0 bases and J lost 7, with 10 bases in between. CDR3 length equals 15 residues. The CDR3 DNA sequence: TGTGCCAGCAGCTTAGGCCGCGGGCTAAATTCACCCCTCCACTTT. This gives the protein CASSLGRGLNSPLHF.

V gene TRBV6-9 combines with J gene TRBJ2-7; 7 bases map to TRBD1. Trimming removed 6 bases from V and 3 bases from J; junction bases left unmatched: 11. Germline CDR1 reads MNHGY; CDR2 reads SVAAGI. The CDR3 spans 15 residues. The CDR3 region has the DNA TGTGCCAGCAGCCGTAGTGAGACAGGGATCTACGAGCAGTACTTC. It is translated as CASSRSETGIYEQYF.

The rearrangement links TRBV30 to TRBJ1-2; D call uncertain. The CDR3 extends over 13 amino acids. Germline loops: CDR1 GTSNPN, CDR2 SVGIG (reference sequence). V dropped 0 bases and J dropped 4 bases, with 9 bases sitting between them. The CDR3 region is CAWSVPGSYGYTF. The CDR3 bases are TGTGCCTGGAGTGTCCCGGGGAGCTATGGCTACACCTTC. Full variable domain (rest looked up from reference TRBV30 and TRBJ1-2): SQTIHQWPATLVQPVGSPLSLECTVEGTSNPNLYWYRQAAGRGLQLLFYSVGIGQISSEVPQNLSASRPQDRQFILSSKKLLLSDSGFYLCAWSVPGSYGYTFGSGTRLTVV.

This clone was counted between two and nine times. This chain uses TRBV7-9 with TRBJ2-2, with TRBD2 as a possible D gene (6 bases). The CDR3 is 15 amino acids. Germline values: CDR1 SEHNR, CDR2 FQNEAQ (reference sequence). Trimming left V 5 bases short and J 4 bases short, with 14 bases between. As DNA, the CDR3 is TGTGCCAGCAGCGGGGAGGCCCCAATCACCGGGGAGCTGTTTTTT. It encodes CASSGEAPITGELFF.

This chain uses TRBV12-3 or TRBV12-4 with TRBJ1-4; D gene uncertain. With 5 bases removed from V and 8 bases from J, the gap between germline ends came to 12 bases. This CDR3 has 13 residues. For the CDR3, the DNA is TGTGCCAGCAGTATGACTATAGGCGAAAAACTGTTTTTT. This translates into CASSMTIGEKLFF.